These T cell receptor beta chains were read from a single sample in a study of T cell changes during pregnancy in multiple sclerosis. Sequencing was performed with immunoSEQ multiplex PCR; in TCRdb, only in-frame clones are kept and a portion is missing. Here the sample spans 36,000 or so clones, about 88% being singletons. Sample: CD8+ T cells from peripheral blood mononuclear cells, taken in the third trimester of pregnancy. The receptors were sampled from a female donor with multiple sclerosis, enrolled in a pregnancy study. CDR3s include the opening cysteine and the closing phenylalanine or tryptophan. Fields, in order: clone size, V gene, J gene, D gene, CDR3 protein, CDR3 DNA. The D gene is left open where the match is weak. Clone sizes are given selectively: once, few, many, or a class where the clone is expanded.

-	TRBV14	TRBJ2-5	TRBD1	CASSASTGAATQYF	TGTGCCAGCAGCGCATCGACAGGGGCGGCGACCCAGTACTTC
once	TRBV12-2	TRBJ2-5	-	CASRLFRETQYF	TGTGCAAGTCGCTTATTCCGAGAGACCCAGTACTTC
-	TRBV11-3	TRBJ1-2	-	CASSLGEGVGYTF	TGTGCCAGCAGCTTAGGGGAGGGAGTCGGCTACACCTTC
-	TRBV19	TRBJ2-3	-	CASSIGTVVTDTQYF	TGTGCCAGTAGTATAGGGACAGTGGTCACAGATACGCAGTATTTT
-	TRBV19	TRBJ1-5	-	CASSIQGYSNQPQHF	TGTGCCAGTAGTATCCAGGGTTATAGCAATCAGCCCCAGCATTTT
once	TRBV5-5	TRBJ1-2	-	CASSLSTSFYGYTF	TGTGCCAGCAGCTTGTCAACTTCTTTCTATGGCTACACCTTC
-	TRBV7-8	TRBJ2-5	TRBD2	CASSYFPSGGQETQYF	TGTGCCAGCAGCTACTTTCCTAGCGGGGGGCAAGAGACCCAGTACTTC
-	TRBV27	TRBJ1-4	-	CASSFKVGEKLFF	TGTGCCAGCAGTTTCAAGGTCGGGGAAAAACTGTTTTTT
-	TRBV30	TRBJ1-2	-	CAWSYLGARGYTF	TGTGCCTGGAGTTATTTGGGGGCAAGAGGCTACACCTTC
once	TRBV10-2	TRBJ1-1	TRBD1	CASSESAGGTEAFF	TGCGCCAGCAGTGAGTCGGCAGGGGGGACTGAAGCTTTCTTT
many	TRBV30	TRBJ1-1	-	CAWTPGFGRAGGDTEAFF	TGTGCCTGGACCCCCGGTTTTGGCAGGGCCGGTGGTGACACTGAAGCTTTCTTT
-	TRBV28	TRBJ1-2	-	CASSFFPENREGYTF	TGTGCCAGCAGTTTCTTTCCGGAAAACAGGGAGGGCTACACCTTC
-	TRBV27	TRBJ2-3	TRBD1	CASSPTSGTGGSFYGTDTQYF	TGTGCCAGCAGTCCAACCTCCGGGACAGGGGGCTCATTTTACGGCACAGATACGCAGTATTTT
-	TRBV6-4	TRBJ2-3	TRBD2	CASSVEAGGSTDTQYF	TGTGCCAGCAGTGTAGAAGCGGGGGGGTCCACAGATACGCAGTATTTT
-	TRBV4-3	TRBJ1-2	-	CASSPNRQASNDGYTF	TGCGCCAGCAGCCCCAATAGACAGGCCTCTAACGATGGCTACACCTTC
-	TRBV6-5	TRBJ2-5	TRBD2	CASSYSASGSIETQYF	TGTGCCAGCAGTTACTCTGCTAGCGGGAGTATTGAGACCCAGTACTTC
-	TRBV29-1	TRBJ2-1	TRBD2	CSVLAGGPLDEQFF	TGCAGCGTGCTAGCGGGGGGGCCTTTGGATGAGCAGTTCTTC
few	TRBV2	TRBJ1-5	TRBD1	CASSFQGRGRNQPQHF	TGTGCCAGCAGCTTCCAGGGTAGGGGGCGAAATCAGCCCCAGCATTTT
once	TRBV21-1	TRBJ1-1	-	CASSKSRGGTEAFF	TGTGCCAGCAGCAAAAGTCGGGGGGGCACTGAAGCTTTCTTT
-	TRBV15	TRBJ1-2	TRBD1	CATSERDRLYGYTF	TGTGCCACCAGCGAACGGGACAGGCTCTATGGCTACACCTTC
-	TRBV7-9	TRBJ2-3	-	CASSSRHDGTDTQYF	TGTGCCAGCAGCTCCCGACACGATGGCACAGATACGCAGTATTTT
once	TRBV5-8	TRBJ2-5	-	CASSVGFGLQETQYF	TGTGCCAGCAGCGTGGGGTTTGGACTCCAAGAGACCCAGTACTTC
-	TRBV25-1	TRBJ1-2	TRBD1	CASSQGGRDGYTF	TGTGCCAGCAGTCAGGGGGGACGGGATGGCTACACCTTC
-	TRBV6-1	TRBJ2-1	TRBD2	CASSDQAGGYNEQFF	TGTGCCAGCAGTGATCAGGCGGGGGGGTACAATGAGCAGTTCTTC
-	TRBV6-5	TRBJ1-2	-	CASSYGGGDGYTF	TGTGCCAGCAGCTACGGAGGAGGGGATGGCTACACCTTC
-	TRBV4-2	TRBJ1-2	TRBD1	CASSQHPLLDRVPGYTF	TGTGCCAGCAGCCAGCATCCCCTTCTAGACAGGGTCCCTGGCTACACCTTC
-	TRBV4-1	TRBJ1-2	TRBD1	CASSHGQGDSGYTF	TGCGCCAGCAGCCACGGACAGGGGGATTCTGGCTACACCTTC
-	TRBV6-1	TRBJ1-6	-	CASSEIVDIYNSPLHF	TGTGCCAGCAGTGAAATCGTTGACATTTATAATTCACCCCTCCACTTT
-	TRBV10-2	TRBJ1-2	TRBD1	CASSWDSYMATVGYTF	TGCGCCAGCAGCTGGGACAGTTATATGGCTACGGTCGGCTACACCTTC
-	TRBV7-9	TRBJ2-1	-	CASISLSTANSYNEQFF	TGTGCCAGCATTTCCCTATCTACAGCCAACTCCTACAATGAGCAGTTCTTC
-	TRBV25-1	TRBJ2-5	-	CAIHWRETQYF	TGTGCCATCCACTGGAGGGAGACCCAGTACTTC
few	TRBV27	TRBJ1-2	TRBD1	CASSLSTGGFGYTF	TGTGCCAGCAGTTTATCGACAGGGGGCTTTGGCTACACCTTC
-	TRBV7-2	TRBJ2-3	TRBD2	CASRLAGGVADTQYF	TGTGCCAGCAGACTAGCGGGGGGAGTAGCGGATACGCAGTATTTT